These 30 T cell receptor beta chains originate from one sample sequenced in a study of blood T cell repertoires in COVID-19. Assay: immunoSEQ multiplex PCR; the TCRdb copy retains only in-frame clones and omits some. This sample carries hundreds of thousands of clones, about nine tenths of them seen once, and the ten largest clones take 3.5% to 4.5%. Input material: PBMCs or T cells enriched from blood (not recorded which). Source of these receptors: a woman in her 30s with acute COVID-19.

The CDR3 bases are TGTGCCAGCAGTTTCCCGGACATCCCCTACGAGCAGTACTTC. Its translation is CASSFPDIPYEQYF. The V and J genes are TRBV27 and TRBJ2-7; possible D gene TRBD1, 5 bases. The CDR3 length is 14 residues. Germline V gene lookup returns CDR1 MNHEY and CDR2 SMNVEV (reference sequence). Trimming removed 3 bases at V and 2 bases at J, with 11 bases between.

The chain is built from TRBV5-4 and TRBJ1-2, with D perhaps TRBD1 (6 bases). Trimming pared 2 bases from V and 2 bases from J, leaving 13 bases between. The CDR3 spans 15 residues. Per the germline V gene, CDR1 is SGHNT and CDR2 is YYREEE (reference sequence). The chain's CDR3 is CASSFTRGGNYGYTF. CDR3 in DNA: TGTGCCAGCAGCTTTACCAGGGGAGGGAACTATGGCTACACCTTC.

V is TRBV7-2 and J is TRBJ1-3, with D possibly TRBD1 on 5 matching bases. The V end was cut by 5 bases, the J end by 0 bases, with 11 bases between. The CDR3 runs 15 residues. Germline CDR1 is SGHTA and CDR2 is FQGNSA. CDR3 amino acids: CASSPGLSSGNTIYF. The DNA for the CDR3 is TGTGCCAGCAGCCCGGGACTGTCCTCTGGAAACACCATATATTTT.

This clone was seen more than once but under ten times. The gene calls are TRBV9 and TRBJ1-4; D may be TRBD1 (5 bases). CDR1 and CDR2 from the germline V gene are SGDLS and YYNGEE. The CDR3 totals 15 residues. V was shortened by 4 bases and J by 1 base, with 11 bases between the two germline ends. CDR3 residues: CASSQGSGTNEKLFF. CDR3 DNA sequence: TGTGCCAGCAGCCAGGGTTCCGGAACTAATGAAAAACTGTTTTTT. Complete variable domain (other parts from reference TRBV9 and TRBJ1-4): DSGVTQTPKHLITATGQRVTLRCSPRSGDLSVYWYQQSLDQGLQFLIQYYNGEERAKGNILERFSAQQFPDLHSELNLSSLELGDSALYFCASSQGSGTNEKLFFGSGTQLSVL.

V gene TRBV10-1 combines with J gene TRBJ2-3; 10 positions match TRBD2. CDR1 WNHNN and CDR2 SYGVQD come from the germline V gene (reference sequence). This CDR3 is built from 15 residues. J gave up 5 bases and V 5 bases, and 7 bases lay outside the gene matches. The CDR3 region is CASSRTGTSEDTQYF. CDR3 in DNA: TGCGCCAGCAGTCGAACAGGGACTAGCGAAGATACGCAGTATTTT.

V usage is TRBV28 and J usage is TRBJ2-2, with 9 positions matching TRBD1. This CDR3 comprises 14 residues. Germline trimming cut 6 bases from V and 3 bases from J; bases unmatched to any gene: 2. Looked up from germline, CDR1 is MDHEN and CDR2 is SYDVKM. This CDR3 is CASRRTGDTGELFF. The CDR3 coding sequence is TGTGCCAGCAGGAGGACAGGGGACACCGGGGAGCTGTTTTTT. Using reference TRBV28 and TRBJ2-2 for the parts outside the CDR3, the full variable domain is DVKVTQSSRYLVKRTGEKVFLECVQDMDHENMFWYRQDPGLGLRLIYFSYDVKMKEKGDIPEGYSVSREKKERFSLILESASTNQTSMYLCASRRTGDTGELFFGEGSRLTVL.

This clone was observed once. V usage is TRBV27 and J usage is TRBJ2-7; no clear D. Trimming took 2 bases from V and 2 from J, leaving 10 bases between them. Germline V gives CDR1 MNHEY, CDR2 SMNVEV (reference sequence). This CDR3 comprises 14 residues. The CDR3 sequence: CASSLGAEAYEQYF. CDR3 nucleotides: TGTGCCAGCAGTTTAGGAGCAGAAGCCTACGAGCAGTACTTC.

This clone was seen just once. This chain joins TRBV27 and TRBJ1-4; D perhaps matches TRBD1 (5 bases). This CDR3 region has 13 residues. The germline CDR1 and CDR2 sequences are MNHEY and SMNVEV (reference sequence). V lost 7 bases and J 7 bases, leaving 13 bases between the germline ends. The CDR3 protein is CASKGQFGEKLFF. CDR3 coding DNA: TGTGCCAGCAAGGGGCAGTTTGGTGAAAAACTGTTTTTT.

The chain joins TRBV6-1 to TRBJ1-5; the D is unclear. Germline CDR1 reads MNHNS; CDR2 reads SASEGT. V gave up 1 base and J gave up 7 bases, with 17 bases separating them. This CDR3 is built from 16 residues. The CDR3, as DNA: TGTGCCAGCAGTGAAGGGGGAGGAGGGAAGGGACAGCCCCAGCATTTT. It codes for CASSEGGGGKGQPQHF.

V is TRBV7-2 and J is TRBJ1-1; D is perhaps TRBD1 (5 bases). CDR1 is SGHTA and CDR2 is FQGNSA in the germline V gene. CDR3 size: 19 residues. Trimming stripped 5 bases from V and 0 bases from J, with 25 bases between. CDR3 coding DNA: TGTGCCAGCAGCACCAGGCCCCCCCAGGGTTGGAGGGTGAACACTGAAGCTTTCTTT. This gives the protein CASSTRPPQGWRVNTEAFF.

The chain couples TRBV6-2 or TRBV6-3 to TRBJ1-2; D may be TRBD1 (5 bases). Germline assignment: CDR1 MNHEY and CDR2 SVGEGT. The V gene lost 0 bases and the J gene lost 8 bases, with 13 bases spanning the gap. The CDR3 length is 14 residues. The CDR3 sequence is CASSYSARAVGYTF. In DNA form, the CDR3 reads TGTGCCAGCAGTTACTCGGCCAGGGCGGTAGGCTACACCTTC.

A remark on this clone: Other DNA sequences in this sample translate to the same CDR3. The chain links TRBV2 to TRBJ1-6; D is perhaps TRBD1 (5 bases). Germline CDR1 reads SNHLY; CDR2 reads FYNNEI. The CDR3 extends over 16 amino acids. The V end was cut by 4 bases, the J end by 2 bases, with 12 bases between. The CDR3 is CASSVGGLAYNSPLHF. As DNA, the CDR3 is TGTGCCAGCAGTGTGGGGGGTTTGGCCTATAATTCACCCCTCCACTTT.

The CDR3 loop is CASSQDLFRVEDEQYF. CDR3 in DNA: TGTGCCAGCAGCCAAGATTTATTTAGGGTGGAGGACGAGCAGTACTTC. The V and J genes are TRBV3-1 (or the pseudogene TRBV3-2) and TRBJ2-7, with D maybe TRBD2 (5 bases). V was shortened by 0 bases and J by 5 bases, with 17 bases between the two germline ends. CDR1 is LGHDT, CDR2 YNNKEL, per germline (reference sequence). The CDR3 has 16 residues.

Here the CDR3 DNA reads TGTGCCAGCAGGGACGGGAGCTCCTACGAGCAGTACTTC. Its translation is CASRDGSSYEQYF. The chain is built from TRBV11-1 and TRBJ2-7; a weak D match, TRBD2 (6 bases). Germline V CDR1 and CDR2: SGHAT, FQDESV (reference sequence). The CDR3 totals 13 residues. Trimming pared 6 bases from V and 0 bases from J, leaving 9 bases between. Combining the CDR3 with reference TRBV11-1 and TRBJ2-7 gives the whole variable domain EAEVAQSPRYKITEKSQAVAFWCDPISGHATLYWYRQILGQGPELLVQFQDESVVDDSQLPKDRFSAERLKGVDSTLKIQPAELGDSAMYLCASRDGSSYEQYFGPGTRLTVT.

CDR3 protein: CASSREGVQPQHF. The CDR3 DNA reads TGTGCCAGCAGCCGGGAGGGGGTTCAGCCCCAGCATTTT. The chain has TRBV5-4 and TRBJ1-5, with D possibly matching TRBD1 (6 bases). Germline CDR1 SGHNT, CDR2 YYREEE (reference sequence). The CDR3 loop spans 13 amino acids. Trimming took 4 bases from V and 6 from J, leaving 11 bases between them.

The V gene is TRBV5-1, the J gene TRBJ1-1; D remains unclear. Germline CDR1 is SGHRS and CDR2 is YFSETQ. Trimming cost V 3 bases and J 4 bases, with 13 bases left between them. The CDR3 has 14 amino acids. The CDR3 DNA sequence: TGCGCCAGCAGCTCAGGAGGGAAAGTCACTGAAGCTTTCTTT. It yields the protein CASSSGGKVTEAFF.

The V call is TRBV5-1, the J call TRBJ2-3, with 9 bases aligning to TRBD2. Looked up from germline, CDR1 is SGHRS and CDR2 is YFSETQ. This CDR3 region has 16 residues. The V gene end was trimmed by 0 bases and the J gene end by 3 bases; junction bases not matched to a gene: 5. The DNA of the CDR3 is TGCGCCAGCAGCTTGGCTGCGGGGGGGCGGACAGATACGCAGTATTTT. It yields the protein CASSLAAGGRTDTQYF.

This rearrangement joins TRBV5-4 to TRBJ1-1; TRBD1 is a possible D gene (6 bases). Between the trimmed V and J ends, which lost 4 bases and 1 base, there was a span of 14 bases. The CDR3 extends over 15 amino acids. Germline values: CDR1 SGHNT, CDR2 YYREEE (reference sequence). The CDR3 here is CASSMGQARNTEAFF. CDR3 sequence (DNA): TGTGCCAGCAGCATGGGACAAGCCAGGAACACTGAAGCTTTCTTT. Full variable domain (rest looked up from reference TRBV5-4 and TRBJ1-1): ETGVTQSPTHLIKTRGQQVTLRCSSQSGHNTVSWYQQALGQGPQFIFQYYREEENGRGNFPPRFSGLQFPNYSSELNVNALELDDSALYLCASSMGQARNTEAFFGQGTRLTVV.

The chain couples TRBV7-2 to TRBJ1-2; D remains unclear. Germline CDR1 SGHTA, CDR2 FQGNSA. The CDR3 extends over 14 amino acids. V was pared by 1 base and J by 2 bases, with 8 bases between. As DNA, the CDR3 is TGTGCCAGCAGCTTAGTTGGCGGGAACTATGGCTACACCTTC. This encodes CASSLVGGNYGYTF.

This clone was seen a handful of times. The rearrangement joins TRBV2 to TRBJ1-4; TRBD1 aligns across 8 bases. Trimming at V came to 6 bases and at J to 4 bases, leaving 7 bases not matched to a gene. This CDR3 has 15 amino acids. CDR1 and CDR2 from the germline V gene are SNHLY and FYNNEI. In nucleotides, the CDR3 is TGTGCCAGCAGGGCCGACAGGGGACATAATGAAAAACTGTTTTTT. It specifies CASRADRGHNEKLFF. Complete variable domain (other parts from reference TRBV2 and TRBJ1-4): EPEVTQTPSHQVTQMGQEVILRCVPISNHLYFYWYRQILGQKVEFLVSFYNNEISEKSEIFDDQFSVERPDGSNFTLKIRSTKLEDSAMYFCASRADRGHNEKLFFGSGTQLSVL.

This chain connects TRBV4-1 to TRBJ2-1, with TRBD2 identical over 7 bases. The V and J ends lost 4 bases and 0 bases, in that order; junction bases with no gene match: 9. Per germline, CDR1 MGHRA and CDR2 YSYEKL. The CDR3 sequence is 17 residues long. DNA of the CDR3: TGCGCCAGCAGCCTTACCGGGGGAGGGAGCTCCTACAATGAGCAGTTCTTC. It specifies CASSLTGGGSSYNEQFF.

The CDR3 loop reads CASRGHGIYNEQFF. The CDR3 nucleotides are TGTGCCAGCAGGGGACACGGGATCTACAATGAGCAGTTCTTC. The J gene is TRBJ2-1, the V gene TRBV6-5; a possible D gene is TRBD1 (6 bases). V was trimmed by 6 bases and J by 3 bases, leaving 12 bases between them. There are 14 residues in the CDR3. Germline CDR1 MNHEY, CDR2 SVGAGI.

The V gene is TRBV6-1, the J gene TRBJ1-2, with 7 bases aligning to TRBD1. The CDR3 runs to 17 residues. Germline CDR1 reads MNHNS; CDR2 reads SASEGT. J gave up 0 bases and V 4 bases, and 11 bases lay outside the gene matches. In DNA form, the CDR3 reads TGTGCCAGCAGTGTCTTGAGAGGGACAGTCCCTAACTATGGCTACACCTTC. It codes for CASSVLRGTVPNYGYTF.

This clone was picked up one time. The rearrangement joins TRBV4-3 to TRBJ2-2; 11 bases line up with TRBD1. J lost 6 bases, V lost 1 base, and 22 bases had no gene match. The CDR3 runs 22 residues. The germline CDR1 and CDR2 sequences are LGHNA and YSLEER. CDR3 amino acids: CASSQGPLLYVTGTGGAGELFF. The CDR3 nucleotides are TGCGCCAGCAGCCAAGGGCCTTTATTATATGTTACCGGGACAGGGGGAGCCGGGGAGCTGTTTTTT.

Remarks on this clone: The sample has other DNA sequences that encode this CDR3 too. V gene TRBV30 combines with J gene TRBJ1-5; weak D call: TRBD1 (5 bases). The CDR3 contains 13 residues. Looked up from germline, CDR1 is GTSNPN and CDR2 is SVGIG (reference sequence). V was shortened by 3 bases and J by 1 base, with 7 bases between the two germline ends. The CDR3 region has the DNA TGTGCCTGGAGCGGGGGAAGCAATCAGCCCCAGCATTTT. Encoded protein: CAWSGGSNQPQHF.

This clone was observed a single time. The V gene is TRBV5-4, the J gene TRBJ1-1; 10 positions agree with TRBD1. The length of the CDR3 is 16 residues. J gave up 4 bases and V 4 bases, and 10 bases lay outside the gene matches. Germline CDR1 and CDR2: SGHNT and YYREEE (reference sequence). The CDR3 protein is CASSPGTGAGITEAFF. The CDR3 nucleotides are TGTGCCAGCAGCCCCGGGACAGGGGCAGGGATCACTGAAGCTTTCTTT.

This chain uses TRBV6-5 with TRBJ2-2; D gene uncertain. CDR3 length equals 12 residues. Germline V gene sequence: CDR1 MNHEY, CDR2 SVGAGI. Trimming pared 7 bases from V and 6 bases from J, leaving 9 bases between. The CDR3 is CASTQVSGELFF. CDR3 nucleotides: TGTGCCAGCACCCAGGTTTCCGGGGAGCTGTTTTTT.

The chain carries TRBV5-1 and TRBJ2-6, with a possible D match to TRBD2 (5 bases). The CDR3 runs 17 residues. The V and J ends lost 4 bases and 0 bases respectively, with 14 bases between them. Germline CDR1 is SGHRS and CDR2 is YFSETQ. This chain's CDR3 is CASSSQLGDSGANVLTF. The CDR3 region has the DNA TGCGCCAGCAGCAGTCAACTCGGGGACTCTGGGGCCAACGTCCTGACTTTC.

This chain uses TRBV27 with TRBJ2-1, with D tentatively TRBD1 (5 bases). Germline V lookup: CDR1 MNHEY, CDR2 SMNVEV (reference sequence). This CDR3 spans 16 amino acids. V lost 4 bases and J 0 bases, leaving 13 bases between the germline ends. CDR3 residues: CASSYLRGTSYNEQFF. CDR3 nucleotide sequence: TGTGCCAGCAGTTACCTTAGGGGAACCTCCTACAATGAGCAGTTCTTC.

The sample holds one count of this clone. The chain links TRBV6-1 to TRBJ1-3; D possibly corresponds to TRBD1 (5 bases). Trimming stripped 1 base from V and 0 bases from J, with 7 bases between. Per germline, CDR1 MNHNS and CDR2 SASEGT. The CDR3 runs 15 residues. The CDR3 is CASSEGGFSGNTIYF. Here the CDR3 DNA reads TGTGCCAGCAGTGAAGGGGGCTTCTCTGGAAACACCATATATTTT.